This T cell receptor beta chain came from a study of T cell repertoires in cytomegalovirus infection. Study overall: Shared public TCR beta signatures pointed to both CMV infection and a matching HLA type.

Trimming pared 4 bases from V and 2 bases from J, leaving 14 bases between. Germline V CDR1 and CDR2: LNHDA, SQIVND (reference sequence). The CDR3 contains 15 residues. Overall study findings and caveats: CMV carriers having the relevant HLA were flagged by cumulative public TCR beta family frequency.

TCRdb passed the reads through MiXCR, listing each CDR3 protein once. Of around 180,000 distinct CDR3 sequences in the sample, approximately 19% were seen once. This clonotype turned up a few times. No antigen is known for it. Sequenced sample: PBMCs. The sequence derives from a human donor in good health (CMV status not recorded). Some clones in this sample may be carry-over from other donors' samples. This sequence joins TRBV19 and TRBJ1-2; unclear D gene. The DNA of the CDR3 is TGTGCCAGTAGTACAAGGCAGACCGTAAACTATGGCTACACCTTC. Translating it yields CASSTRQTVNYGYTF.